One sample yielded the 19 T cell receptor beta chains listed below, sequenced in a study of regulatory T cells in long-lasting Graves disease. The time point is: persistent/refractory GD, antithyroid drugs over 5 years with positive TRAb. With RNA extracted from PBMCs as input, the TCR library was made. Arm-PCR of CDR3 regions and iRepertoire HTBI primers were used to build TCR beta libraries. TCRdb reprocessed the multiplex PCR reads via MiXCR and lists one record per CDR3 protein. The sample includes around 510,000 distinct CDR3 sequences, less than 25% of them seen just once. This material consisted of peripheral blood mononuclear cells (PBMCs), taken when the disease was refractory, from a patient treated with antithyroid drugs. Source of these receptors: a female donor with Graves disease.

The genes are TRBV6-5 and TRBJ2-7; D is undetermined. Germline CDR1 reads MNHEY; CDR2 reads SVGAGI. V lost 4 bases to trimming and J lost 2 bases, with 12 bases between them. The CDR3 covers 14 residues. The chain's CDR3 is CASSLSDPTYEQYF. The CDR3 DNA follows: TGTGCCAGCAGTTTATCAGATCCAACCTACGAGCAGTACTTC.

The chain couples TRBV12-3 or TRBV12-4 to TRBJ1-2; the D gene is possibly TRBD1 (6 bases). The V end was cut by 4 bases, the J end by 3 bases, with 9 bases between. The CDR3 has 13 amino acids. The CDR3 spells CASSSTGHYGYTF. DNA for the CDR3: TGTGCCAGCAGTTCCACAGGGCACTATGGCTACACCTTC.

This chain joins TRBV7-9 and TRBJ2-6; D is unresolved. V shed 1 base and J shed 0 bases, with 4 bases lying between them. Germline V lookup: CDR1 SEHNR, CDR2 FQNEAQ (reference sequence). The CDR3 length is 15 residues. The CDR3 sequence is CASSLVRSGANVLTF. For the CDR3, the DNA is TGTGCCAGCAGCTTAGTTCGCTCTGGGGCCAACGTCCTGACTTTC.

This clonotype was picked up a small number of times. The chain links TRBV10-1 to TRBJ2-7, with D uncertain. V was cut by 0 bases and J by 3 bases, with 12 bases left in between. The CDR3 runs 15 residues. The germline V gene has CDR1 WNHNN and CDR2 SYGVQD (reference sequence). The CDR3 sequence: CASSESRTPVYEQYF. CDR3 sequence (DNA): TGCGCCAGCAGTGAGTCAAGGACGCCGGTCTACGAGCAGTACTTC.

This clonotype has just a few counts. The DNA for the CDR3 is TGCGCCAGCAGCCAAGCAAATAGGGTACTGAACACTGAAGCTTTCTTT. Its protein product is CASSQANRVLNTEAFF. The J gene is TRBJ1-1, the V gene TRBV4-3, with D unclear. The CDR3 runs 16 residues. V was trimmed by 1 base and J by 0 bases, leaving 12 bases between them. The germline V gene has CDR1 LGHNA and CDR2 YSLEER.

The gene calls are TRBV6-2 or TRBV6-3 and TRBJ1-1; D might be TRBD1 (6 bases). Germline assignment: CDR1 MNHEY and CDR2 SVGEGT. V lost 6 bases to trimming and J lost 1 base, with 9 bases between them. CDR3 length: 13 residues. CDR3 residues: CASRKGGNTEAFF. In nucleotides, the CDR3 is TGTGCCAGCAGAAAGGGGGGGAACACTGAAGCTTTCTTT.

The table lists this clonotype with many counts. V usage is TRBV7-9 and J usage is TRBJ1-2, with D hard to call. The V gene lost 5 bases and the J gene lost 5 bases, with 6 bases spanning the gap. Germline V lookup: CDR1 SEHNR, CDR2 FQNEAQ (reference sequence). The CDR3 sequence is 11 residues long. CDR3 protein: CASSRDYGYTF. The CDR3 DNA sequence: TGTGCCAGCAGCCGGGATTATGGCTACACCTTC.

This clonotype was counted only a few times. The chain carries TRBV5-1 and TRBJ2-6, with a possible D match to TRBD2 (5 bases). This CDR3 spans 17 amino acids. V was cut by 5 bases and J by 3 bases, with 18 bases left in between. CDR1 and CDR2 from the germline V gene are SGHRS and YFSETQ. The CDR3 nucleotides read TGCGCCAGCAGTTACACGGGGTCCCCCTATGGGGCCAACGTCCTGACTTTC. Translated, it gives CASSYTGSPYGANVLTF.

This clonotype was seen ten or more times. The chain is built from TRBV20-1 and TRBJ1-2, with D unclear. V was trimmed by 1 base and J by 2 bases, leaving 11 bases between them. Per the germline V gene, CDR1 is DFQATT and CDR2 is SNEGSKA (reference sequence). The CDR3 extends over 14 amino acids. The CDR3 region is CSARVGSLNYGYTF. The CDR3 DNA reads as TGCAGTGCTAGAGTAGGGAGTTTAAACTATGGCTACACCTTC.

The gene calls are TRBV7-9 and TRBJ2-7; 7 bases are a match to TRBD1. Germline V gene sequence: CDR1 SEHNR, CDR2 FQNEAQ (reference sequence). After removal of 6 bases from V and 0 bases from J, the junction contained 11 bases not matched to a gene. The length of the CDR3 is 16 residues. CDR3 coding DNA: TGTGCCAGCAGACCAACCGGGACAGAGAGCTCCTACGAGCAGTACTTC. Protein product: CASRPTGTESSYEQYF. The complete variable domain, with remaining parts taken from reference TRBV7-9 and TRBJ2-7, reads DTGVSQNPRHKITKRGQNVTFRCDPISEHNRLYWYRQTLGQGPEFLTYFQNEAQLEKSRLLSDRFSAERPKGSFSTLEIQRTEQGDSAMYLCASRPTGTESSYEQYFGPGTRLTVT.

The CDR3 here is CSVEPSQETQYF. CDR3 coding DNA: TGCAGCGTTGAACCCTCGCAGGAGACCCAGTACTTC. This chain uses TRBV29-1 with TRBJ2-5; D gene ambiguous. CDR1 and CDR2 (germline): SQVTM, ANQGSEA. The CDR3 has 12 residues. V was shortened by 2 bases and J by 5 bases, with 9 bases between the two germline ends. The full variable domain, its missing parts supplied by reference TRBV29-1 and TRBJ2-5, is SAVISQKPSRDICQRGTSLTIQCQVDSQVTMMFWYRQQPGQSLTLIATANQGSEATYESGFVIDKFPISRPNLTFSTLTVSNMSPEDSSIYLCSVEPSQETQYFGPGTRLLVL.

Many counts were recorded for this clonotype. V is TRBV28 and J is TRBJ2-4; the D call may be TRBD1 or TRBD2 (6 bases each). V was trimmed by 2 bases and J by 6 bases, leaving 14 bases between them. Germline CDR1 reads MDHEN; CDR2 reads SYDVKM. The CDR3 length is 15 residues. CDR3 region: CASSLDREGGNIQYF. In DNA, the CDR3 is TGTGCCAGCAGTTTAGACCGCGAGGGGGGAAACATTCAGTACTTC.

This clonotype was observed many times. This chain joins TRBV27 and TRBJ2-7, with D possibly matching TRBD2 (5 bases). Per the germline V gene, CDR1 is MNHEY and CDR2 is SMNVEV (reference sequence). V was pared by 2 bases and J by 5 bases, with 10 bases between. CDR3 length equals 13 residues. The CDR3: CASSLESGDEQYF. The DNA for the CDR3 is TGTGCCAGCAGTTTAGAATCCGGGGACGAGCAGTACTTC.

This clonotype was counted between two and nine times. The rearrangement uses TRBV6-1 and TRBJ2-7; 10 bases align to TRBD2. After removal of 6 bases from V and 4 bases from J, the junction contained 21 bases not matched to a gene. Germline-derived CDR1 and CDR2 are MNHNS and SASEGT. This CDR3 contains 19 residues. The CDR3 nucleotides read TGTGCCAGCAGGAACAAGACTAGCGGGCCTAAACCCGGGGAGTACGAGCAGTACTTC. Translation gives CASRNKTSGPKPGEYEQYF.

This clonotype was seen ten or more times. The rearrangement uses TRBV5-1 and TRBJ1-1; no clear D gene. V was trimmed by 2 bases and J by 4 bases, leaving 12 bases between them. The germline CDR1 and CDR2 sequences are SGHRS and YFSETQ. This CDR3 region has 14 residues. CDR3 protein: CASSLRAPSTEAFF. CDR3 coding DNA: TGCGCCAGCAGCTTAAGGGCGCCGAGCACTGAAGCTTTCTTT.

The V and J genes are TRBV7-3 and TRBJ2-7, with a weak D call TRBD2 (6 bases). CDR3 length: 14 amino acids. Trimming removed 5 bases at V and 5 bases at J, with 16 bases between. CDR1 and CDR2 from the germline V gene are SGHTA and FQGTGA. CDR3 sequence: CASSLGGSADEQYF. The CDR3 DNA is TGTGCCAGCAGCCTCGGGGGTTCGGCGGACGAGCAGTACTTC.

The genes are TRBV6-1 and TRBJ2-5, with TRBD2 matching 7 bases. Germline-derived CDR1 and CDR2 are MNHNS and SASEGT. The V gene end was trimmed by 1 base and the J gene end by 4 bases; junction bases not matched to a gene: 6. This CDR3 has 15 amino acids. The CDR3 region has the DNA TGTGCCAGCAGTGAAGGGGGGGGGGTGGGAGAGACCCAGTACTTC. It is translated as CASSEGGGVGETQYF.

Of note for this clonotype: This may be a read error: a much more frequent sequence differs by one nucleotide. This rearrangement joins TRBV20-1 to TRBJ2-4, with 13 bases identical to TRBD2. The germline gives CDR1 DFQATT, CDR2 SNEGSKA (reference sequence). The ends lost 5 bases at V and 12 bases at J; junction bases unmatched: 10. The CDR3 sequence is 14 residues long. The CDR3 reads CSAWTSGRVDTQYF. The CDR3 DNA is TGCAGTGCTTGGACTAGCGGGAGAGTGGACACTCAGTACTTC.

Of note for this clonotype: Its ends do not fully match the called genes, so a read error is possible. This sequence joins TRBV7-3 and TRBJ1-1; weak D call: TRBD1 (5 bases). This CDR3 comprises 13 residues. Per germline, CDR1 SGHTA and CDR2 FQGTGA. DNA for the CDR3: TGTGCCAGCAGCTTAGGCATCGGGACTGAAGCTTCCTTT. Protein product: CASSLGIGTEASF.